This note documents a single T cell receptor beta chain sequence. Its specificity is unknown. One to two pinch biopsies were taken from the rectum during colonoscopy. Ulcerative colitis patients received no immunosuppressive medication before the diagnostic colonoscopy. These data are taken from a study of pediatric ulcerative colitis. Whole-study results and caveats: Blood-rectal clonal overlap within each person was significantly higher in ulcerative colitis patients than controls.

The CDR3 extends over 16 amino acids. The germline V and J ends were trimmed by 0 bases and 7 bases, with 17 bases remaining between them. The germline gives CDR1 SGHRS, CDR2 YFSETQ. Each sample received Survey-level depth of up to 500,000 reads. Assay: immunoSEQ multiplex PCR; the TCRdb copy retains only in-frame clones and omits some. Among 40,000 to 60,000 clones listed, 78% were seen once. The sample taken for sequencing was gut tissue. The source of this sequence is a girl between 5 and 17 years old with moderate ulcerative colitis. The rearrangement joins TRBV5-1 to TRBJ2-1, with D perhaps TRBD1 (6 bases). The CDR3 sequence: CASSLGVGAGENEQFF. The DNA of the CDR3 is TGCGCCAGCAGCTTGGGGGTAGGGGCAGGGGAAAATGAGCAGTTCTTC.